This T cell receptor beta chain was documented in a study of cytomegalovirus exposure and HLA in healthy donors. The CDR3 runs to 13 residues. Trimming removed 8 bases at V and 6 bases at J, with 15 bases between. CDR1 SGHTA and CDR2 FQGNSA come from the germline V gene. The PCR contained 60 Vbeta and 13 Jbeta primers. Some clones are missing from TCRdb's copy, which holds only in-frame ones; the method was immunoSEQ multiplex PCR. The sample contains approximately 52,000 clones, about 76% of which appear only once. Study-wide findings and caveats: In a later analysis, TCR beta V- and J-gene trimming was associated with a missense DCLRE1C variant. Immune exposure data for these donors was limited to CMV serostatus. Diagnosis of cytomegalovirus status made by the classifier reportedly showed high specificity and sensitivity.

As concerns this clone: What it binds is not known.

This sequence originates from a female donor in good health and CMV-seronegative. The V and J genes are TRBV7-2 and TRBJ2-3; D not certain. The material sequenced was PBMCs. CDR3 sequence: CASRSGMSDTQYF. For the CDR3, the DNA is TGTGCCAGCCGGTCGGGTATGTCCGATACGCAGTATTTT.